These 10 T cell receptor beta chains originate from one sample sequenced in a study of tissue T cells after allogeneic stem cell transplantation. Noted time point: mouse harvest day 7 after allogeneic transplant. Tail vein injection delivered 10^7 T-cell-depleted bone marrow cells and 10^6 splenic CD5+ T cells. Produced via immunoSEQ multiplex PCR; TCRdb's table is partial and in-frame only. The sample contains more than 5,500 clones, roughly 40% of which appear only once. Sequences were obtained from skin. The receptor source for this set is a female BALB/c mouse given C57BL/6 T cells with graft-versus-host disease after an allogeneic hematopoietic cell transplant.

A note on this clone: Mouse gene names and germline throughout. The read ends 1 residue before the CDR3 terminus; that terminus is restored from the germline J gene. V usage is TRBV26 and J usage is TRBJ2-5; 7 positions agree with TRBD1. CDR1 and CDR2 from the germline V gene are KGHPV and FQNQEV (reference sequence). CDR3 length equals 13 residues. Trimming at V came to 5 bases and at J to 3 bases, leaving 2 bases not matched to a gene. Partial CDR3 DNA: TGTGCCAGCAGTAAACAGGGGCAAGACACCCAGTAC. Protein sequence: CASSKQGQDTQY. The full CDR3 sequence reads CASSKQGQDTQYF.

This clone was counted only a few times. These gene names are mouse names. The CDR3 end is not reached by the read, which stops 1 residue before it; the germline J gene fills it in. The gene calls are TRBV2 and TRBJ1-1; D gene unclear. Per the germline V gene, CDR1 is LGHNA and CDR2 is YSYQKL. Trimming removed 0 bases from V and 5 bases from J, with 7 bases in between. This CDR3 contains 13 residues. Here the CDR3 reads CASSQEKQTEVFF. The CDR3 bases that were read are TGTGCCAGCAGCCAAGAAAAGCAGACAGAAGTCTTC.

Turning to this clone: Mouse gene names and germline throughout. The sequence runs out 1 residue before the end of the CDR3; the remainder is reconstructed from the germline J gene. The V and J genes are TRBV24 and TRBJ1-6, with 7 bases aligning to TRBD1. TRBJ1-6 is sorted into the ORF group, with uncertain function. Germline CDR1 reads KGHTA; CDR2 reads FRNEEI. V dropped 2 bases and J dropped 0; count of bases not matched to a gene: 4. The CDR3 consists of 17 residues. CDR3 DNA (partial): TGTGCCAGCAGTCTGGGGGGACAGAATTCCTATAATTCGCCCCTCTAC. Amino acid sequence: CASSLGGQNSYNSPLY. The whole CDR3 sequence is CASSLGGQNSYNSPLYF.

This clone was counted only a few times. Mouse gene names apply. Read sequence stops 1 residue before the CDR3 end, and the germline J gene provides the missing end. The rearrangement joins TRBV3 to TRBJ1-3; 8 positions agree with TRBD1. Germline CDR1 is SNHLY and CDR2 is FYNGKV (reference sequence). J lost 7 bases, V lost 5 bases, and 7 bases had no gene match. The CDR3 runs 14 residues. The sequenced CDR3 bases are TGTGCCAGCAGCCTACAGGGGGGAGGGAATACGCTCTAT. Amino acids: CASSLQGGGNTLY. The full CDR3 is CASSLQGGGNTLYF.

Worth noting for this clone: Since a much larger clone is just one base distant, this may be a read error. Gene labels here are mouse ones. Read data end 1 residue before the CDR3 end; the end is taken from the germline J gene. Other DNA variants within this sample encode the same CDR3. The V call is TRBV5, the J call TRBJ2-1; 11 nucleotides agree with TRBD2. The germline gives CDR1 LGHNA, CDR2 YNLKQL (reference sequence). The CDR3 length is 15 residues. CDR3 sequence: CASSQGLGGYAEQFF. The part of the CDR3 DNA that was read is TGTGCCAGTAGCCAAGGACTGGGGGGCTATGCTGAGCAGTTC.

About this clone itself: Gene names refer to mouse genes. The read is 1 residue too short to cover the CDR3 end, so that end is filled in from the germline J gene. V usage is TRBV16 and J usage is TRBJ2-5, with 8 bases that match TRBD2. V lost 4 bases and J lost 2; bases outside the gene matches: 2. Germline CDR1 reads SGHSA; CDR2 reads FRNQAP. The CDR3 sequence is 14 residues long. The CDR3 region is CASSSTGVQDTQYF. The covered CDR3 bases are TGTGCAAGCAGCTCGACTGGGGTCCAAGACACCCAGTAC.

This clone has just a few counts. Here the gene names and germline are mouse. Read data end 1 residue before the CDR3 end; the end is taken from the germline J gene. The genes are TRBV26 and TRBJ2-7, with D perhaps matching TRBD2 (6 bases). The CDR3 is 13 amino acids. V gave up 3 bases and J gave up 3 bases, with 9 bases separating them. CDR1 KGHPV and CDR2 FQNQEV come from the germline V gene (reference sequence). The CDR3 loop is CASSLPGDYEQYF. The CDR3 bases that were read are TGTGCCAGCAGTCTCCCTGGGGACTATGAACAGTAC. The variable domain in full, completed from reference TRBV26 and TRBJ2-7, reads NSKVIQTPRYLVKGQGQKAKMRCIPEKGHPVVFWYQQNKNNEFKFLINFQNQEVLQQIDMTEKRFSAECPSNSPCSLEIQSSEAGDSALYLCASSLPGDYEQYFGPGTRLTVL.

In this sample, this clone is medium-sized. Gene labels here are mouse ones. With the read ending 1 residue before the CDR3 end, the germline J gene is used to fill in that end. V usage is TRBV26 and J usage is TRBJ2-1; D remains unclear. Germline V lookup: CDR1 KGHPV, CDR2 FQNQEV (reference sequence). This CDR3 spans 12 amino acids. V was shortened by 0 bases and J by 6 bases, with 3 bases between the two germline ends. CDR3 DNA, as far as it was read: TGTGCCAGCAGTCTGTCGTTTGCTGAGCAGTTC. As protein: CASSLSFAEQF. The entire CDR3 reads CASSLSFAEQFF.

By frequency in the sample, this clone is medium-sized (0.01 to 0.1%). Mouse germline and gene names are used. Read data end 1 residue before the CDR3 end; the end is taken from the germline J gene. The rearrangement uses TRBV16 and TRBJ2-7, with TRBD1 matching over 9 bases. Germline CDR1 and CDR2: SGHSA and FRNQAP. Trimming removed 0 bases from V and 7 bases from J; junction bases left unmatched: 4. This CDR3 contains 14 residues. The CDR3 reads CASSLEGDRDEQYF. The part of the CDR3 DNA that was read is TGTGCAAGCAGCTTAGAAGGGGACAGGGACGAACAGTAC.

For this clone: Each gene name is a mouse one. The observed sequence ends 1 residue before the CDR3 terminus, with the missing tail filled in from the germline J gene. The chain employs TRBV26 and TRBJ1-5; 7 nucleotides align to TRBD1. V was clipped by 4 bases and J by 3 bases; unmatched bases: 3. This CDR3 is built from 14 residues. From germline, CDR1 is KGHPV and CDR2 FQNQEV (reference sequence). CDR3 bases read: TGTGCCAGCAGTCGAGACAGGGCCAACCAGGCTCCGCTT. Translating gives CASSRDRANQAPL. The entire CDR3 protein is CASSRDRANQAPLF.